Listed here is a single TCR beta chain. The data are from a study of OX40 agonist ivuxolimab in advanced cancers. Looking at the study overall: Patients in the trial were receiving intravenous ivuxolimab every 2 weeks, at doses of 0.01 to 10 mg/kg. Allowance was made for prior anti-PD-1, anti-PD-L1 or anti-CTLA-4 therapy, and about 40% had some. Partial responses were seen in three patients, one with hepatocellular carcinoma and two with cutaneous melanoma.

The assay was immunoSEQ multiplex PCR, and TCRdb's table has in-frame clones only and misses some. The sample contains tens of thousands of clones, approximately 80% of which appear only once. The CDR3 is made up of 12 amino acids. The germline V gene encodes CDR1 MDHEN and CDR2 SYDVKM. Trimming stripped 6 bases from V and 3 bases from J, with 9 bases between. The rearrangement uses TRBV28 and TRBJ2-7; D gene ambiguous. The starting material was CD4+ or CD8+ T cells sorted from blood, obtained in a trial of the OX40 agonist ivuxolimab. This receptor was obtained from an adult with an advanced solid tumor such as melanoma, head and neck, liver or kidney cancer. The CDR3 DNA reads TGTGCCAGCAGAACCCCGGACTACGAGCAGTACTTC. This sequence encodes CASRTPDYEQYF.